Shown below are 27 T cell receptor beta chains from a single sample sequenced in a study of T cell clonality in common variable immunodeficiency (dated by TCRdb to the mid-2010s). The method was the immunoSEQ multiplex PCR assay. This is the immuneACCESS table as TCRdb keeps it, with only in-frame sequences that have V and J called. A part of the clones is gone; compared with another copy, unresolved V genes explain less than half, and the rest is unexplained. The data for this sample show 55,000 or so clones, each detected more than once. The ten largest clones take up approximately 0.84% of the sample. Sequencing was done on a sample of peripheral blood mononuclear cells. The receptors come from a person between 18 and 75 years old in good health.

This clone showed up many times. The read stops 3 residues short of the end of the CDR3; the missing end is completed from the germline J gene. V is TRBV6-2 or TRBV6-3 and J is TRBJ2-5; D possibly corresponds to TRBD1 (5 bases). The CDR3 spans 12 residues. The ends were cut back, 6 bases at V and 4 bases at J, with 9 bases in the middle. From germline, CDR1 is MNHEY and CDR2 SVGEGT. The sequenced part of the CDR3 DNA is TGTGCCAGCAGGGACAACCGAGAGACC. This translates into CASRDNRET. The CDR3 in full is CASRDNRETQYF.

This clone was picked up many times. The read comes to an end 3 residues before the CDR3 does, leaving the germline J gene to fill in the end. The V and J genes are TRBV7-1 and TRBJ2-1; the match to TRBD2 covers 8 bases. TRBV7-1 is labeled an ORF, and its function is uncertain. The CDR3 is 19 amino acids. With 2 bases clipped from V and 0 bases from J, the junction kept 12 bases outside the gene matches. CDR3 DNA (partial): TGTGCCAGCAGCTCATTAACCCTAACCGGGACTAGCTCCTACAATGAG. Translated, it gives CASSSLTLTGTSSYNE. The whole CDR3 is CASSSLTLTGTSSYNEQFF.

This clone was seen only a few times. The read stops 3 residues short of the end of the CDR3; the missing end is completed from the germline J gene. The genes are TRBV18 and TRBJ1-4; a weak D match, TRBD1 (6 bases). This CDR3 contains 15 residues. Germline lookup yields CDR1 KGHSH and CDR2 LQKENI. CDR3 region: CAGLDSSDRDSPLFF. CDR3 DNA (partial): TGTGCCGGCCTAGATAGCTCGGACAGAGATTCACCA.

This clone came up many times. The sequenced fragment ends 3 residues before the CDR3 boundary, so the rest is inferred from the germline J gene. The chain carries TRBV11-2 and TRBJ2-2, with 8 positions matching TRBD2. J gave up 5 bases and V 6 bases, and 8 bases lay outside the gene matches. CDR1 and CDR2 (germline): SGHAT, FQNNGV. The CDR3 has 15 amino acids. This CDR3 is CASRLAGPGTGELFF. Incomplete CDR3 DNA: TGTGCCAGCAGGCTAGCGGGCCCGGGGACCGGGGAG. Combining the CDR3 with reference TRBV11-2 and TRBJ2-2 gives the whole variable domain EAGVAQSPRYKIIEKRQSVAFWCNPISGHATLYWYQQILGQGPKLLIQFQNNGVVDDSQLPKDRFSAERLKGVDSTLKIQPAKLEDSAVYLCASRLAGPGTGELFFGEGSRLTVL.

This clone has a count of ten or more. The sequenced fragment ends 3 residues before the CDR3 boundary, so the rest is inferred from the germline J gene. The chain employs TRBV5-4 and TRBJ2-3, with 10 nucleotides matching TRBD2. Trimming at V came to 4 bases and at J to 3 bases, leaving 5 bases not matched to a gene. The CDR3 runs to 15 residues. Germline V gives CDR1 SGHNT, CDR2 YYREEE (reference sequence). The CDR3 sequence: CASSEASGSTDTQYF. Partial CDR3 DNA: TGTGCCAGCAGCGAGGCTAGCGGGAGTACAGATACG.

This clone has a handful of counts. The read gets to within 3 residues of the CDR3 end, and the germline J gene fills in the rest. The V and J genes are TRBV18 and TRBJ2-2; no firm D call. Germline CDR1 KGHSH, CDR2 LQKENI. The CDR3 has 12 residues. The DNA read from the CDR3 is TGTGCCAGCTCACCAAGGGCAGAAAAG. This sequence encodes CASSPRAEK. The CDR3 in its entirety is CASSPRAEKLFF.

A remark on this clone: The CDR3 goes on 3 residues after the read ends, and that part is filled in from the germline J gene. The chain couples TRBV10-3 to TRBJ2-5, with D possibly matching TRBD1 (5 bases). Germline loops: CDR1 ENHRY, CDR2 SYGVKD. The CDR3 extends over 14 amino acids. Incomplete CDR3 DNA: TGTGCCATCAGTGAGTCGACAGACTCCTATACC. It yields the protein CAISESTDSYT. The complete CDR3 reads CAISESTDSYTQYF.

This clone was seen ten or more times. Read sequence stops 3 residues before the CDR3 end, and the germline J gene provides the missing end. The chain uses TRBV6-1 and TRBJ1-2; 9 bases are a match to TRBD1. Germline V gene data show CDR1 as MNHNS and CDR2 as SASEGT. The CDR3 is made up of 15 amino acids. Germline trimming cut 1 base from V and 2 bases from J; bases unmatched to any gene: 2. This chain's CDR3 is CASSEGDRVNYGYTF. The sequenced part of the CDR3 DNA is TGTGCCAGCAGTGAAGGGGACAGGGTGAACTATGGC.

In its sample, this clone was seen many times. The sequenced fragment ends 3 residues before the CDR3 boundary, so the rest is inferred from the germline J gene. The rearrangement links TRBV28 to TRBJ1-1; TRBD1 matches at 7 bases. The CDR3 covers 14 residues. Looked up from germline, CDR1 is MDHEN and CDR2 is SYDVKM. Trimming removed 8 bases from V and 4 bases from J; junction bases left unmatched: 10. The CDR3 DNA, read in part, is TGTGCCAGCGGGAGACAGGGTTGGGGCACTGAA. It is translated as CASGRQGWGTE. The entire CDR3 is CASGRQGWGTEAFF.

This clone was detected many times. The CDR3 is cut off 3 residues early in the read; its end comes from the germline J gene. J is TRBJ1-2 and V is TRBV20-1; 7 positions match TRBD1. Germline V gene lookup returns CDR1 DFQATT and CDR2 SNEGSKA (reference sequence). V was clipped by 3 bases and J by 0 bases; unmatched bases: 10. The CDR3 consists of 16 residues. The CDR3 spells CSARDGQDLPNYGYTF. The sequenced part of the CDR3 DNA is TGCAGTGCTAGGGACGGACAGGATCTACCTAACTATGGC.

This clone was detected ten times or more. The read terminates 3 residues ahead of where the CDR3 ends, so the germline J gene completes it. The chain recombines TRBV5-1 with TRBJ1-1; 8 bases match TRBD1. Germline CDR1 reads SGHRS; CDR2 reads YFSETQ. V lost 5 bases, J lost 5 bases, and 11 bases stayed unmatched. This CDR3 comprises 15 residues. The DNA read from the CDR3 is TGCGCCAGCAGGGACAGGGCGGAATCGAGGACTGAA. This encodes CASRDRAESRTE. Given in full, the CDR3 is CASRDRAESRTEAFF.

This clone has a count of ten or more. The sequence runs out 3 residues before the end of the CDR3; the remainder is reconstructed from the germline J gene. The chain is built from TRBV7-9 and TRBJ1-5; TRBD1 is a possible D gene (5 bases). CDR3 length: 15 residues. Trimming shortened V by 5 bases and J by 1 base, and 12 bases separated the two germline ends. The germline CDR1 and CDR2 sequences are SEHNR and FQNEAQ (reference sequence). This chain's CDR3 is CASSGPGLSNQPQHF. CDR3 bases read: TGTGCCAGCAGCGGCCCAGGGCTGAGCAATCAGCCC. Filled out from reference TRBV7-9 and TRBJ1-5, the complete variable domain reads DTGVSQNPRHKITKRGQNVTFRCDPISEHNRLYWYRQTLGQGPEFLTYFQNEAQLEKSRLLSDRFSAERPKGSFSTLEIQRTEQGDSAMYLCASSGPGLSNQPQHFGDGTRLSIL.

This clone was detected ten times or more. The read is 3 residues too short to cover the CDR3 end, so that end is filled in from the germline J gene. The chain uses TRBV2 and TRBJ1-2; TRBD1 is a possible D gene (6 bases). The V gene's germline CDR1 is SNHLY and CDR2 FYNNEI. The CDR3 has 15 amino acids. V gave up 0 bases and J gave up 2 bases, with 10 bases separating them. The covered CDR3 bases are TGTGCCAGCAGTGAAGCAAGGACAGCAAACTATGGC. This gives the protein CASSEARTANYG. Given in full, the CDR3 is CASSEARTANYGYTF.

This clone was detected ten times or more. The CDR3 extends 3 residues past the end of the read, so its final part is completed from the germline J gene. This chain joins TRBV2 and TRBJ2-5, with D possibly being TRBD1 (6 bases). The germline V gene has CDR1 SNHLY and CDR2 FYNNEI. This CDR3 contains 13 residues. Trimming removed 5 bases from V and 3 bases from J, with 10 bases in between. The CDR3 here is CASSLTGKETQYF. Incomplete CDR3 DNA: TGTGCCAGCAGTCTTACAGGGAAAGAGACC.

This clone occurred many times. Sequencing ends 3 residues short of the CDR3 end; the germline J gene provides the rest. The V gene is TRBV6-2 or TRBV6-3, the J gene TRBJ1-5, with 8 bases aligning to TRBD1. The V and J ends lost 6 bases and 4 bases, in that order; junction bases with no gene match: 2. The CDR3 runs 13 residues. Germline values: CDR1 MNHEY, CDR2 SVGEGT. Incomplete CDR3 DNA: TGTGCCAGCAGACACAGGGGGAATCAGCCC. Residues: CASRHRGNQP. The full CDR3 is CASRHRGNQPQHF.

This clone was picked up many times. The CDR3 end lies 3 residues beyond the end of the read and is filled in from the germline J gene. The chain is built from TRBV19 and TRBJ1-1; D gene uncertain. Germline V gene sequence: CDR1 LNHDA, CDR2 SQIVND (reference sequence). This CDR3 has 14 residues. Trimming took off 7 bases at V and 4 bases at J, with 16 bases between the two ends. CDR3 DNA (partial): TGTGCCAGTAACCCATACCCCCCGGGCACTGAA. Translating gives CASNPYPPGTE. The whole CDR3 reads CASNPYPPGTEAFF.

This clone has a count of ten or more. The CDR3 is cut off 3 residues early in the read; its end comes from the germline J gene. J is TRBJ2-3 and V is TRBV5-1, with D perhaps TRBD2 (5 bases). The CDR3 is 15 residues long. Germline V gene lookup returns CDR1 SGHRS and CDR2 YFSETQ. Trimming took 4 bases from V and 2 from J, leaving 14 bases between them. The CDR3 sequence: CASSPGLFLTDTQYF. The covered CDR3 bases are TGCGCCAGCAGCCCTGGACTTTTCCTCACAGATACG.

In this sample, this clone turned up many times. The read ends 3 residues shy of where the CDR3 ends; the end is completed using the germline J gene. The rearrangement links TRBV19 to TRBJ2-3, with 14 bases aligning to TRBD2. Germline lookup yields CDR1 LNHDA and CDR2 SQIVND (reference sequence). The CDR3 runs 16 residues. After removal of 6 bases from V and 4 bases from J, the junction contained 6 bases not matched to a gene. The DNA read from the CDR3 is TGTGCCAGTAGCACCAGGACTAGCGGGAGGCCAGATACG. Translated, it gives CASSTRTSGRPDT. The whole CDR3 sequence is CASSTRTSGRPDTQYF.

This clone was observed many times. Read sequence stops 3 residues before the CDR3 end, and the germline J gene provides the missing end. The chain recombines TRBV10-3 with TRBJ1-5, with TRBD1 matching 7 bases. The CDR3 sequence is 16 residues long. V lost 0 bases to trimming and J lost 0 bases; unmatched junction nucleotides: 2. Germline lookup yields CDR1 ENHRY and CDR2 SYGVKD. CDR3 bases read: TGTGCCATCAGTGAGTCGGGGACAGCTAGCAATCAGCCC. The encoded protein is CAISESGTASNQP. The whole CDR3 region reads CAISESGTASNQPQHF.

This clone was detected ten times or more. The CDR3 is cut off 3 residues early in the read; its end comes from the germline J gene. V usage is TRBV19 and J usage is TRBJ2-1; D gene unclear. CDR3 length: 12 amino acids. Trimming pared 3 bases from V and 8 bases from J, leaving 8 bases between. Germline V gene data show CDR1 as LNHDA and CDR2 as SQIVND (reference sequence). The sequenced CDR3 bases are TGTGCCAGTAGTATGCCGGCGGATGAG. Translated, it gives CASSMPADE. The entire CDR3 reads CASSMPADEQFF.

The CDR3 DNA, read in part, is TGTGCCAGTAGACCTACGGACAGGGGTTTTGCGTACGAC. This gives the protein CASRPTDRGFAYD. The entire CDR3 sequence reads CASRPTDRGFAYDYTF. The J gene is TRBJ1-2, the V gene TRBV19, with 9 bases fitting TRBD1. The observed sequence ends 3 residues before the CDR3 terminus, with the missing tail filled in from the germline J gene. This CDR3 has 16 amino acids. CDR1 and CDR2 from the germline V gene are LNHDA and SQIVND (reference sequence).

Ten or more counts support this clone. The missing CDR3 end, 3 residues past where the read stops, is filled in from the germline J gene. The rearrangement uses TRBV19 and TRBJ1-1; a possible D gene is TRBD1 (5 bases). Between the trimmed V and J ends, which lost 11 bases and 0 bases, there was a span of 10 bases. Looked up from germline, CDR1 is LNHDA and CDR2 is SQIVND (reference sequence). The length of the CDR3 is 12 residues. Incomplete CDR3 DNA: TGTGCCTGGAGGGGTATGAACACTGAA. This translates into CAWRGMNTE. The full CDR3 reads CAWRGMNTEAFF.

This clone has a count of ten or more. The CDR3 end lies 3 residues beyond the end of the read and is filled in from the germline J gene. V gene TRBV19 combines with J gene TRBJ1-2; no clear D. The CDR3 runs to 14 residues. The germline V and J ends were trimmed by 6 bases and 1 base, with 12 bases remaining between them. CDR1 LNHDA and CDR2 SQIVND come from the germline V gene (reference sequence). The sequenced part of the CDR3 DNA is TGTGCCAGTAGCGGAACCGGGGTTAACTATGGC. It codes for CASSGTGVNYG. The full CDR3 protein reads CASSGTGVNYGYTF.

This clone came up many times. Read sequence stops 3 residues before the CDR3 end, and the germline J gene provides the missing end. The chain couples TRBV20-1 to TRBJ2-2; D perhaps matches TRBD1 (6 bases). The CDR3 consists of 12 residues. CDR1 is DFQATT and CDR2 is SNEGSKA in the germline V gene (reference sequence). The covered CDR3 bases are TGCAGTGCTATATGGACAGACCGCAGG. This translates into CSAIWTDRR. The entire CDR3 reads CSAIWTDRRLFF.

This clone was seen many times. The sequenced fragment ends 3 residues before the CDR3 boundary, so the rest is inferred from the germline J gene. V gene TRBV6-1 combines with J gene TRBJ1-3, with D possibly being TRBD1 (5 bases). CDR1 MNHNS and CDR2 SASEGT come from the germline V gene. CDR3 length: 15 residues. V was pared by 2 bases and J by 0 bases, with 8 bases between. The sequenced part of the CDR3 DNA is TGTGCCAGCAGTGAAAGGGGCATCTCTGGAAACACC. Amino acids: CASSERGISGNT. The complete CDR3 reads CASSERGISGNTIYF.

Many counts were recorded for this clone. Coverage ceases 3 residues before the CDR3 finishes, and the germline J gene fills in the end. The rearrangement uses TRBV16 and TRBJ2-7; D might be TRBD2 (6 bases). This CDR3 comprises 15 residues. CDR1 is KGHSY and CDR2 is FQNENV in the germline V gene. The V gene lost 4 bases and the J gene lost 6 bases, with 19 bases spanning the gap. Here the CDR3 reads CASSRLGGEGFEQYF. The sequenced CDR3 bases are TGTGCCAGCAGCCGACTTGGAGGGGAAGGGTTCGAG. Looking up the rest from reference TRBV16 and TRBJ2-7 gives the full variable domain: GEEVAQTPKHLVRGEGQKAKLYCAPIKGHSYVFWYQQVLKNEFKFLISFQNENVFDETGMPKERFSAKCLPNSPCSLEIQATKLEDSAVYFCASSRLGGEGFEQYFGPGTRLTVT.

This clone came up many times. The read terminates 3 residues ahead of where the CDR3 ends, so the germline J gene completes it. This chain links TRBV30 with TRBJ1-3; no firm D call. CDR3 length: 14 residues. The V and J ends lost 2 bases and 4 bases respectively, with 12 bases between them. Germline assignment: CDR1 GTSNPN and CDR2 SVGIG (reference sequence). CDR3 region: CAWSRETTGNTIYF. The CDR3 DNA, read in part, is TGTGCCTGGAGTAGAGAGACAACGGGAAACACC.